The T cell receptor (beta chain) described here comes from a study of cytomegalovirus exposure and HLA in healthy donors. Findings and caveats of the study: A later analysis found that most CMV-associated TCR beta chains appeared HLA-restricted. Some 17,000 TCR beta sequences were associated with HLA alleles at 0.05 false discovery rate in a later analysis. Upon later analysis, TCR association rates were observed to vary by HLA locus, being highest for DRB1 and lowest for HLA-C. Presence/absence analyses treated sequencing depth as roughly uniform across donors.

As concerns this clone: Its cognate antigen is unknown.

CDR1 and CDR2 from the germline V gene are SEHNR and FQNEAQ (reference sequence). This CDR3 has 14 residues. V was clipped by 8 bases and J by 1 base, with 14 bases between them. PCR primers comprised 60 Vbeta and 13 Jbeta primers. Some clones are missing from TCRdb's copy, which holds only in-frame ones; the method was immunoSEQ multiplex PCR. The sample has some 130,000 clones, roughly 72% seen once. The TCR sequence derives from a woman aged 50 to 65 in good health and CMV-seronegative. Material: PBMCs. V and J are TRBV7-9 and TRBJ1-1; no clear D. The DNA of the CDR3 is TGTGCCAGCTTCCTGGTCGGTGGGAACACTGAAGCTTTCTTT. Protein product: CASFLVGGNTEAFF.